This TCR beta chain came from a study of T cells after posttransplantation cyclophosphamide. About this clone itself: The antigen is not known.

General observations from the study: Donor CD8+ memory clones often dominated recipient blood repertoires at later times. TRB clonality was highly associated with recipient CMV seropositivity and reactivation.

A marrow graft followed busulfan-fludarabine conditioning, with cyclophosphamide on days +3 and +4. The table came from immunoSEQ multiplex PCR; TCRdb's copy has only in-frame clones and leaves some out. The sample has some 16,000 clones; around 73% are singletons. The germline V and J ends were trimmed by 4 bases and 0 bases, with 7 bases remaining between them. Germline-derived CDR1 and CDR2 are MGHRA and YSYEKL. The CDR3 sequence is 13 residues long. V gene TRBV4-1 combines with J gene TRBJ2-7; D gene uncertain. The receptor was derived from a female patient aged 35-55 years who received an allogeneic stem cell transplant from a related donor, was CMV-positive, and had no GVHD. The graft donor may have given rise to some T cells. Specimen: CD8+ T cells sorted from PBMCs, collected approximately 2,000 days after a stem cell transplant with posttransplant cyclophosphamide. This CDR3 is CASSLHISYEQYF. The CDR3 DNA reads TGCGCCAGCAGCCTGCACATCTCCTACGAGCAGTACTTC.